This T cell receptor beta chain emerged from a study of STAT5B mutations in CD4+ large granular lymphocyte leukemia. Study-level points and caveats: 25% of private leukemic clonotypes occurred rarely in other patients' non-leukemic repertoires. Data were not HLA-matched across samples.

The table came from immunoSEQ multiplex PCR; TCRdb's copy has only in-frame clones and leaves some out. The sample holds just under 35,000 clones; roughly two thirds are singletons and the top ten take around 2%. Concerning this clone: No antigen is known for it.

The clonotype was recovered from a human donor in good health. The sample was CD4+ T cells from blood buffy coats.

The CDR3 is CASSPSGVLSYNEQFF. The CDR3 nucleotides are TGTGCCAGCAGCCCTAGCGGGGTCCTCTCCTACAATGAGCAGTTCTTC. The chain joins TRBV5-4 to TRBJ2-1; 9 nucleotides line up with TRBD2. Germline V gives CDR1 SGHNT, CDR2 YYREEE (reference sequence). This CDR3 contains 16 residues. V shed 4 bases and J 0 bases; nucleotides not matched to a gene: 5.